Presented here are 25 T cell receptor beta chains from one specimen sequenced in a study of shared clonotypes between healthy human individuals. Here immunoSEQ multiplex PCR was the method, and the copy in TCRdb shows in-frame clones only, minus some. Of 2 million to 2.5 million clones listed, 85% to 95% are singletons. Material for sequencing was naive CD4+ T cells from PBMCs. The subset: CD45RA+ positively selected. All receptors derive from a man aged 18 to 30 in good health. Some clones in this sample may be carry-over from other donors' samples.

The chain couples TRBV25-1 to TRBJ2-2; TRBD1 matches at 8 bases. V lost 6 bases to trimming and J lost 1 base; unmatched junction nucleotides: 7. Germline assignment: CDR1 MGHDK and CDR2 SYGVNS. The CDR3 runs to 16 residues. CDR3 nucleotides: TGTGCCAGCAGCGACCCCGGGACAGGGAACACCGGGGAGCTGTTTTTT. Translation gives CASSDPGTGNTGELFF.

This chain joins TRBV6-6 and TRBJ1-2, with TRBD1 matching over 7 bases. CDR1 and CDR2 from the germline V gene are MNHNY and SVGAGI (reference sequence). With V trimmed by 6 bases and J by 1 base, 5 bases remained unmatched. The CDR3 consists of 14 residues. CDR3 region: CASRYRGSNYGYTF. CDR3 sequence (DNA): TGTGCCAGCAGATACAGGGGTAGTAACTATGGCTACACCTTC.

V and J are TRBV28 and TRBJ1-1; TRBD1 matches at 7 bases. The CDR3 runs to 16 residues. The V gene's germline CDR1 is MDHEN and CDR2 SYDVKM. V was pared by 0 bases and J by 1 base, with 5 bases of the junction left unmatched. In nucleotides, the CDR3 is TGTGCCAGCAGTTTATGGGAAGACAGGGAGAACACTGAAGCTTTCTTT. Protein sequence: CASSLWEDRENTEAFF. Full variable domain (missing parts from reference TRBV28 and TRBJ1-1): DVKVTQSSRYLVKRTGEKVFLECVQDMDHENMFWYRQDPGLGLRLIYFSYDVKMKEKGDIPEGYSVSREKKERFSLILESASTNQTSMYLCASSLWEDRENTEAFFGQGTRLTVV.

Concerning this clone: At the DNA level, this CDR3 is encoded by other sequences in the same sample as well. The chain is built from TRBV7-2 and TRBJ2-7, with D perhaps TRBD1 (6 bases). Germline V gives CDR1 SGHTA, CDR2 FQGNSA. V lost 5 bases and J lost 0, with 11 bases in between. The CDR3 runs 14 residues. The CDR3 reads CASSLDRFSYEQYF. CDR3 nucleotide sequence: TGTGCCAGCAGCCTAGACAGGTTCTCCTACGAGCAGTACTTC. Variable domain in full (rest from reference TRBV7-2 and TRBJ2-7): GAGVSQSPSNKVTEKGKDVELRCDPISGHTALYWYRQSLGQGLEFLIYFQGNSAPDKSGLPSDRFSAERTGGSVSTLTIQRTQQEDSAVYLCASSLDRFSYEQYFGPGTRLTVT.

The chain employs TRBV11-3 and TRBJ2-7; D may be TRBD2 (6 bases). The CDR3 is made up of 16 amino acids. CDR1 is SGHNT and CDR2 is YENEEA in the germline V gene. The V end lost 2 bases, the J end lost 7 bases, and 21 bases lay between the germline ends. CDR3 bases: TGTGCCAGCAGCTTAACGGGAGTTGGACTTCTGGGGGAGCAGTACTTC. Protein: CASSLTGVGLLGEQYF.

The chain links TRBV28 to TRBJ2-5, with 8 bases fitting TRBD1. Germline V CDR1 and CDR2: MDHEN, SYDVKM. The ends lost 2 bases at V and 4 bases at J; junction bases unmatched: 9. The CDR3 spans 16 residues. CDR3 sequence (DNA): TGTGCCAGCAGTTTAGAGGACAGGGTTCGACGAGAGACCCAGTACTTC. Encoded protein: CASSLEDRVRRETQYF. The full variable domain, with the rest looked up from reference TRBV28 and TRBJ2-5, is DVKVTQSSRYLVKRTGEKVFLECVQDMDHENMFWYRQDPGLGLRLIYFSYDVKMKEKGDIPEGYSVSREKKERFSLILESASTNQTSMYLCASSLEDRVRRETQYFGPGTRLLVL.

The chain links TRBV10-3 to TRBJ2-1; D is tentatively TRBD1 or TRBD2 (7 bases each). Per germline, CDR1 ENHRY and CDR2 SYGVKD. The CDR3 is made up of 13 amino acids. Trimming took 6 bases from V and 5 from J, leaving 11 bases between them. Here the CDR3 DNA reads TGTGCCATCAGCAGCGGGACAGACAATGAGCAGTTCTTC. Residues: CAISSGTDNEQFF.

This clone was found once. The gene calls are TRBV7-7 and TRBJ2-3; no clear D gene. The CDR3 covers 13 residues. Germline assignment: CDR1 SSHAT and CDR2 FNYEAQ (reference sequence). The V gene lost 5 bases and the J gene lost 3 bases, with 9 bases spanning the gap. The CDR3 DNA follows: TGTGCCAGCAGCCCAGTCCCTACAGATACGCAGTATTTT. Protein: CASSPVPTDTQYF.

A remark on this clone: This sample includes further DNA sequences coding for the same CDR3. This sequence joins TRBV27 and TRBJ2-7; 8 nucleotides agree with TRBD2. The CDR3 runs to 14 residues. The germline V gene encodes CDR1 MNHEY and CDR2 SMNVEV (reference sequence). The J segment lost 2 bases and the V segment lost 6 bases, leaving 6 bases of the junction unmatched. The CDR3 DNA reads as TGTGCCAGCAGACTAACTAGCGGCCCCTACGAGCAGTACTTC. Encoded protein: CASRLTSGPYEQYF.

This clone is a singleton in its sample. J is TRBJ1-2 and V is TRBV5-8; maybe TRBD1 (5 bases). The germline V gene has CDR1 SGHTS and CDR2 YDEGEE. V lost 3 bases, J lost 1 base, and 19 bases lay in between. The CDR3 runs 17 residues. CDR3 coding DNA: TGTGCCAGCAGCTCGGACATGGGGAATTACCTTAACTATGGCTACACCTTC. It specifies CASSSDMGNYLNYGYTF.

This chain uses TRBV7-2 with TRBJ2-1; D may be TRBD1 or TRBD2 (7 bases each). Trimming removed 5 bases from V and 0 bases from J, with 20 bases in between. The CDR3 is made up of 18 amino acids. Per germline, CDR1 SGHTA and CDR2 FQGNSA. Written as DNA, the CDR3 is TGTGCCAGCAGCCAGGGGGTAGTAGCGGGCCTCTCCTACAATGAGCAGTTCTTC. Protein sequence: CASSQGVVAGLSYNEQFF. Full variable domain (remainder filled in from reference TRBV7-2 and TRBJ2-1): GAGVSQSPSNKVTEKGKDVELRCDPISGHTALYWYRQSLGQGLEFLIYFQGNSAPDKSGLPSDRFSAERTGGSVSTLTIQRTQQEDSAVYLCASSQGVVAGLSYNEQFFGPGTRLTVL.

To note about this clone: Within the sample, other DNA sequences also encode this same CDR3. The genes are TRBV28 and TRBJ2-5, with a possible D match to TRBD2 (5 bases). The CDR3 covers 13 residues. Germline-derived CDR1 and CDR2 are MDHEN and SYDVKM. Trimming took 3 bases from V and 2 from J, leaving 7 bases between them. The CDR3 spells CASSFSGQETQYF. CDR3 in DNA: TGTGCCAGCAGTTTCTCGGGACAAGAGACCCAGTACTTC.

CDR3 protein: CASSEWGQTTEAFF. DNA of the CDR3: TGTGCCAGCAGTGAATGGGGACAGACGACTGAAGCTTTCTTT. The chain combines TRBV6-1 with TRBJ1-1, with 7 bases lining up with TRBD1. CDR1 and CDR2 (germline): MNHNS, SASEGT. This CDR3 is 14 amino acids long. J gave up 5 bases and V 2 bases, and 5 bases lay outside the gene matches.

The chain recombines TRBV5-3 with TRBJ2-5; D is tentatively TRBD1 or TRBD2 (5 bases each). TRBV5-3 is known as an ORF, though its function is uncertain. The CDR3 consists of 14 residues. The ends were cut back, 2 bases at V and 5 bases at J, with 13 bases in the middle. This CDR3 is CARSLIRECETQYF. The CDR3 DNA reads as TGTGCCAGAAGCTTAATCAGGGAGTGCGAGACCCAGTACTTC.

This chain uses TRBV6-5 with TRBJ1-6; D is unclear. The CDR3 extends over 15 amino acids. Germline CDR1 and CDR2: MNHEY and SVGAGI. V was cut by 9 bases and J by 10 bases, with 22 bases left in between. The DNA for the CDR3 is TGTGCCAGAACACTCGTGGGCGGAGAGGGCTCACCCCTCCACTTT. Translation: CARTLVGGEGSPLHF.

The gene calls are TRBV11-2 and TRBJ1-4; the D is unclear. The CDR3 is 15 amino acids. V gave up 1 base and J gave up 8 bases, with 14 bases separating them. Germline V gene lookup returns CDR1 SGHAT and CDR2 FQNNGV. The CDR3 DNA reads as TGTGCCAGCAGCTTAGCGCTCCTCACTCCAGAAAAACTGTTTTTT. It translates to CASSLALLTPEKLFF.

The chain joins TRBV6-5 to TRBJ1-2, with D uncertain. CDR3 length equals 13 residues. The V gene's germline CDR1 is MNHEY and CDR2 SVGAGI. V lost 6 bases, J lost 4 bases, and 12 bases lay in between. CDR3 loop: CASRGSQLYGYTF. The CDR3 nucleotides read TGTGCCAGCAGGGGCAGCCAACTCTATGGCTACACCTTC.

The V gene is TRBV29-1, the J gene TRBJ1-4, with D hard to call. Trimming cost V 4 bases and J 0 bases, with 12 bases left between them. The CDR3 has 15 amino acids. In germline, CDR1 is SQVTM, CDR2 ANQGSEA. CDR3 region: CSVVGVGATNEKLFF. Written as DNA, the CDR3 is TGCAGCGTTGTGGGCGTAGGAGCAACTAATGAAAAACTGTTTTTT.

This chain joins TRBV7-9 and TRBJ2-7; a possible D gene is TRBD2 (6 bases). Trimming removed 1 base from V and 5 bases from J, with 12 bases in between. The germline V gene encodes CDR1 SEHNR and CDR2 FQNEAQ (reference sequence). The CDR3 contains 14 residues. CDR3 amino acids: CASSLGISGDEQYF. The DNA of the CDR3 is TGTGCCAGCAGCTTAGGAATTAGCGGCGACGAGCAGTACTTC.

V usage is TRBV19 and J usage is TRBJ2-2, with 9 bases lining up with TRBD1. Germline lookup yields CDR1 LNHDA and CDR2 SQIVND (reference sequence). The length of the CDR3 is 17 residues. Trimming removed 5 bases from V and 3 bases from J; junction bases left unmatched: 10. The CDR3 DNA reads TGTGCCAGTAGTCTCGGACCGGGACAGGGTTACACCGGGGAGCTGTTTTTT. This encodes CASSLGPGQGYTGELFF.

The chain combines TRBV28 with TRBJ2-7; 9 nucleotides line up with TRBD1. Germline lookup yields CDR1 MDHEN and CDR2 SYDVKM. This CDR3 is built from 16 residues. V gave up 5 bases and J gave up 3 bases; unmatched junction bases: 11. This CDR3 reads CASSTTGGSYYYEQYF. The CDR3 bases are TGTGCCAGCAGTACTACAGGGGGCTCCTACTACTACGAGCAGTACTTC.

This clone was found a few times. The sample has other DNA sequences that encode this CDR3 too. The chain uses TRBV15 and TRBJ2-7; D is uncertain. This CDR3 comprises 11 residues. Trimming stripped 1 base from V and 4 bases from J, with 2 bases between. Germline CDR1 is LNHNV and CDR2 is YYDKDF (reference sequence). The CDR3 here is CATSRGYEQYF. The CDR3 DNA sequence: TGTGCCACCAGCAGAGGGTACGAGCAGTACTTC.

The chain has TRBV10-3 and TRBJ1-1; weak D call: TRBD1 (6 bases). V dropped 10 bases and J dropped 4 bases, with 16 bases sitting between them. The CDR3 is made up of 13 amino acids. In germline, CDR1 is ENHRY, CDR2 SYGVKD. The CDR3 bases are TGTGCCAGCAGGGGTTACCTGGGCACTGAAGCTTTCTTT. It specifies CASRGYLGTEAFF.

This chain connects TRBV18 to TRBJ2-5, with 7 bases fitting TRBD2. The CDR3 sequence is 16 residues long. J gave up 1 base and V 5 bases, and 10 bases lay outside the gene matches. CDR1 and CDR2 from the germline V gene are KGHSH and LQKENI. CDR3: CASSSSPSGSQETQYF. As DNA, the CDR3 is TGTGCCAGCTCATCCTCACCTAGCGGCTCCCAAGAGACCCAGTACTTC. Supplemented by reference TRBV18 and TRBJ2-5, the full variable domain reads NAGVMQNPRHLVRRRGQEARLRCSPMKGHSHVYWYRQLPEEGLKFMVYLQKENIIDESGMPKERFSAEFPKEGPSILRIQQVVRGDSAAYFCASSSSPSGSQETQYFGPGTRLLVL.

V gene TRBV29-1 combines with J gene TRBJ2-7, with TRBD1 identical over 12 bases. This CDR3 spans 15 amino acids. Per germline, CDR1 SQVTM and CDR2 ANQGSEA. The V and J ends lost 5 bases and 7 bases, in that order; junction bases with no gene match: 12. The CDR3 nucleotides read TGCAGCGTTCGGGATGTGGGACAGGGGGCTGGGGAGCAGTACTTC. As protein: CSVRDVGQGAGEQYF.